This T cell receptor (beta chain) was recorded in a study of blood T cell repertoires in COVID-19. On the study more broadly: COVID-19 samples, acute and convalescent, were from the United States, Italy and Spain. The cDNA or gDNA used as material had been derived from T cells, B-cell-depleted T cells, or PBMCs.

This table comes from immunoSEQ multiplex PCR, and its TCRdb copy is limited to in-frame clones, with some not included. The sample yields roughly 100,000 clones, about 85% seen once. V was cut by 0 bases and J by 3 bases, with 7 bases left in between. Germline V CDR1 and CDR2: SGHRS, YFSETQ. The CDR3 extends over 14 amino acids. The receptor was isolated from a woman in her 70s with active or convalescent COVID-19. The gene calls are TRBV5-1 and TRBJ1-3; TRBD1 is a possible D gene (5 bases). The material sequenced was peripheral blood. Here the CDR3 reads CASSLDGGGNTIYF. In nucleotides, the CDR3 is TGCGCCAGCAGCTTGGACGGGGGTGGAAACACCATATATTTT.